The rows below give T cell receptor beta chains drawn from one sample of a study of T cells after posttransplantation cyclophosphamide. Generated by immunoSEQ multiplex PCR, the TCRdb table keeps only in-frame clones and is missing some. The data contain over 20,000 clones, approximately 86% of them singletons. The sample here was PBMCs, taken roughly a year after allogeneic stem cell transplant with calcineurin inhibitor and methotrexate. The source of these receptors is a female patient between 25 and 45 years old who received an allogeneic stem cell transplant from an unrelated donor, was CMV-positive, and had acute and chronic GVHD. The T cells may come from the graft donor. CDR3s leave out the opening cysteine and the closing phenylalanine or tryptophan.

TRBV9	TRBJ2-1	ASTPQGSSGGRGEQF
TRBV18	TRBJ2-5	ASSTMRRETQY
TRBV27	TRBJ2-5	ASSLWPGSQETQY
TRBV27	TRBJ2-1	ASSSLGGRGHNEQF
TRBV6-5	TRBJ1-3	ASSYQIPGQGNTIY
TRBV5-1	TRBJ2-3	ASSLAGQTTDTQY
TRBV30	TRBJ2-3	AWSVPGLAPDTQY
TRBV7-2	TRBJ2-7	ASSFSGGNYEQY
TRBV28	TRBJ1-1	ASSLAGNTEAF
TRBV11-2	TRBJ1-2	ASSFTGEQGYT
TRBV18	TRBJ2-2	ASSPPGLGHRELF
TRBV18	TRBJ2-1	ASSPRGGQGV
TRBV16	TRBJ2-2	ASSQRQGPGELF
TRBV10-3	TRBJ1-1	AISLTETTEAF
TRBV5-1	TRBJ1-5	ASSITGKPPQH
TRBV6-5	TRBJ2-7	ASKIGGSGDEQY
TRBV11-2	TRBJ2-1	ASSLVGGKVGSEQF
TRBV6-5	TRBJ2-1	ASSYSGTSEF
TRBV28	TRBJ2-3	ASSPVTDTQY
TRBV28	TRBJ1-5	ASSRSDSGPQPQH
TRBV2	TRBJ2-2	ASSEVGGAGELF
TRBV7-9	TRBJ2-7	ASSLGGQPREQY
TRBV5-6	TRBJ2-5	ASSPPGLAGGEEETQY
TRBV7-9	TRBJ2-7	AGSLMSVPPGEQY
TRBV9	TRBJ2-7	ASGTGGYEQY
TRBV5-6	TRBJ2-6	ASRRQGAGANVLT
TRBV27	TRBJ2-2	ASSSPAGELF
TRBV7-9	TRBJ2-7	ASSLGQGAGYEQY
TRBV25-1	TRBJ2-7	ASRQRGSGYEQY
TRBV5-6	TRBJ1-1	ASSFQEEAF
TRBV28	TRBJ2-7	ASSLIRDTYEQY
TRBV29-1	NA	SVLRGGYEQY
TRBV30	TRBJ2-2	ASDTTARRELF
TRBV12-5	TRBJ1-5	ASGLQILNQPQH
TRBV27	TRBJ2-1	ASSLEGFYNEQF
TRBV6-6	TRBJ1-5	ASSRDTAVGQPQH
TRBV7-2	TRBJ2-2	ASSLVGGRVGELF
TRBV29-1	TRBJ2-5	SVELGLRETQY
TRBV6-5	TRBJ1-1	ASSPGLDTEAF
TRBV4-3	TRBJ2-7	ASSQGGREWSVQY
TRBV19	TRBJ1-4	ASNPLGQTNEKLF
TRBV10-3	TRBJ2-2	AISAQTGELF
TRBV27	TRBJ1-5	ASSLAISNQPQH
TRBV28	TRBJ2-3	ASSSGGRADTQY
TRBV19	TRBJ1-1	ASSSGFTEAF
TRBV7-9	TRBJ1-1	ASSFGRGEAF
TRBV11-3	TRBJ2-3	ASSSGLAGHTDTQY
TRBV7-6	TRBJ1-5	ASSPPGGQPQH
TRBV20-1	TRBJ2-5	SANSRETQY
TRBV7-2	TRBJ2-1	ASSRTGKNEQF
TRBV5-1	TRBJ1-2	ASSPVGTGFRGYT
TRBV30	TRBJ2-7	AWSARAYEQY
TRBV29-1	TRBJ2-5	SVSLNYLGLWSETQY
TRBV9	TRBJ2-2	ASSPRSRGNTGELF
TRBV13	TRBJ2-1	ASSLTVGDEQF
TRBV7-8	NA	ASSQRSYEQY
TRBV6-5	TRBJ2-7	ASSWDRELGPGEQY